This TCR beta chain was profiled in a study of T cell responses to AZD1222 COVID-19 vaccine. Overall study results and limits: Spike-wide coverage was observed for vaccine-associated CD4 TCRs, with dominant responses at 160-218 and 743-854. Spike-specific TCR breadth and depth were elevated following two AZD1222 doses.

CDR3 length equals 17 residues. Trimming removed 4 bases at V and 0 bases at J, with 17 bases between. CDR1 is SGHNT and CDR2 is YYREEE in the germline V gene (reference sequence). Sequencing was performed with immunoSEQ multiplex PCR; in TCRdb, only in-frame clones are kept and a portion is missing. Among 8,000 to 9,000 clones listed, 85% to 90% were seen once. To note about this clone: Its antigen is not identified.

The rearrangement links TRBV5-4 to TRBJ2-1; D perhaps matches TRBD2 (6 bases). The clonotype was recovered from an adult who received the AZD1222 COVID-19 vaccine. The sequencing used peripheral blood, collected 28 days after the second AZD1222 dose. In nucleotides, the CDR3 is TGTGCCAGCAGCCCAACAGGAGGGGTAAGCTCCTACAATGAGCAGTTCTTC. Its protein is CASSPTGGVSSYNEQFF.